Below, 20 T cell receptor beta chains from the same sample are listed, as sequenced in a study of blood T cell repertoires in COVID-19. Some clones are missing from TCRdb's copy, which holds only in-frame ones; the method was immunoSEQ multiplex PCR. Counted here are about 81,000 clones, 91% occurring once; the ten biggest clones make up 1.5% to 2%. Sequenced sample: peripheral blood. The receptors stem from a woman aged 50 to 65 in a cohort sampled during active COVID-19.

As DNA, the CDR3 is TGTGCCAGCAGCGGAGCGAGGTTAAACACCGGGGAGCTGTTTTTT. This translates into CASSGARLNTGELFF. The chain carries TRBV5-4 and TRBJ2-2; unclear D gene. The V gene lost 4 bases and the J gene lost 2 bases, with 12 bases spanning the gap. CDR3 length equals 15 residues. Germline values: CDR1 SGHNT, CDR2 YYREEE (reference sequence).

As to this clone: A read error may account for a junction end that differs from germline. The V and J genes are TRBV6-1 and TRBJ1-1, with TRBD1 matching 8 bases. The CDR3 is made up of 13 amino acids. The germline V gene encodes CDR1 MNHNS and CDR2 SASEGT. The CDR3 DNA is TGTGCCAGCCGTGACAGGGGCCCGACTGAAGCTTTCTTT. Its protein product is CASRDRGPTEAFF.

The V call is TRBV20-1, the J call TRBJ1-3; no clear D. Germline CDR1 and CDR2: DFQATT and SNEGSKA (reference sequence). V lost 3 bases and J 6 bases, leaving 6 bases between the germline ends. The CDR3 runs to 11 residues. DNA for the CDR3: TGCAGTGCTAGCAGGCTAAACACCATATATTTT. Protein: CSASRLNTIYF.

The CDR3 DNA follows: TGTGCCAGCAGCCCTACTCCGGGACAGGCGGGGGATACGCAGTATTTT. Protein sequence: CASSPTPGQAGDTQYF. The gene calls are TRBV28 and TRBJ2-3; 8 bases align to TRBD1. Germline loops: CDR1 MDHEN, CDR2 SYDVKM. There are 16 residues in the CDR3. J lost 6 bases, V lost 6 bases, and 14 bases had no gene match.

The rearrangement uses TRBV10-2 and TRBJ1-2, with D perhaps TRBD1 (6 bases). The CDR3 sequence is 12 residues long. Trimming removed 4 bases from V and 12 bases from J, with 15 bases in between. Germline lookup yields CDR1 WSHSY and CDR2 SAAADI. CDR3 amino acids: CASSAETGTNTF. The CDR3 nucleotides read TGCGCCAGCAGTGCCGAGACAGGAACGAACACCTTC.

The rearrangement joins TRBV12-3 or TRBV12-4 to TRBJ2-7; D may be TRBD2 (6 bases). There are 13 residues in the CDR3. The V gene lost 0 bases and the J gene lost 3 bases, with 6 bases spanning the gap. As DNA, the CDR3 is TGTGCCAGCAGTTTAGCCGGGAGCTACGAGCAGTACTTC. As protein: CASSLAGSYEQYF.

The chain uses TRBV29-1 and TRBJ1-2; 9 nucleotides align to TRBD1. Germline V gene lookup returns CDR1 SQVTM and CDR2 ANQGSEA. Losses at the gene ends were 5 bases for V and 8 bases for J; bases not matched to a gene: 9. This CDR3 has 13 amino acids. CDR3 nucleotide sequence: TGCAGCGTTTTGCTACAGGGGGCGCTGGGCTACACCTTC. Translation gives CSVLLQGALGYTF.

The chain combines TRBV6-5 with TRBJ1-2; TRBD1 matches 7 bases. CDR3 length: 14 amino acids. Germline CDR1 and CDR2: MNHEY and SVGAGI. J lost 8 bases, V lost 0 bases, and 6 bases had no gene match. CDR3 in amino acids: CASSYSQGLNGYTF. CDR3 coding DNA: TGTGCCAGCAGTTACTCACAGGGGCTAAACGGCTACACCTTC.

The V gene is TRBV5-4, the J gene TRBJ2-7; 10 bases agree with TRBD2. Germline V lookup: CDR1 SGHNT, CDR2 YYREEE (reference sequence). The trim removed 2 bases at V and 6 bases at J, leaving 5 bases unmatched. CDR3 length: 14 residues. DNA of the CDR3: TGTGCCAGCAGCTTCTCTAGCGGGAGTGCCGAGCAGTACTTC. The encoded protein is CASSFSSGSAEQYF.

The chain carries TRBV28 and TRBJ2-6; the D is unclear. With 3 bases removed from V and 0 bases from J, the gap between germline ends came to 12 bases. The CDR3 extends over 17 amino acids. Germline V gene lookup returns CDR1 MDHEN and CDR2 SYDVKM. CDR3 protein: CASSLFREVSGANVLTF. For the CDR3, the DNA is TGTGCCAGCAGTTTGTTTCGTGAGGTCTCTGGGGCCAACGTCCTGACTTTC.

The chain employs TRBV4-1 and TRBJ1-5, with 7 bases identical to TRBD1. V dropped 0 bases and J dropped 3; count of bases not matched to a gene: 5. Germline lookup yields CDR1 MGHRA and CDR2 YSYEKL. The CDR3 extends over 16 amino acids. CDR3 amino acids: CASSQDSGQVNQPQHF. In DNA form, the CDR3 reads TGCGCCAGCAGCCAAGATTCCGGACAGGTCAATCAGCCCCAGCATTTT.

The gene calls are TRBV5-1 and TRBJ2-3, with TRBD2 matching over 10 bases. Germline lookup yields CDR1 SGHRS and CDR2 YFSETQ. This CDR3 is built from 16 residues. The V segment lost 0 bases and the J segment 4 bases; nucleotides outside the gene matches: 5. In nucleotides, the CDR3 is TGCGCCAGCAGCTTGGCCCCTAGCGGGAGTTCAGATACGCAGTATTTT. This codes for CASSLAPSGSSDTQYF.

The count of this clone is one. The chain is built from TRBV2 and TRBJ1-6; no clear D. The ends were cut back, 9 bases at V and 0 bases at J, with 12 bases in the middle. The CDR3 contains 15 residues. Looked up from germline, CDR1 is SNHLY and CDR2 is FYNNEI. The chain's CDR3 is CASKIESSYNSPLHF. CDR3 sequence (DNA): TGTGCCAGTAAAATCGAGAGCTCCTATAATTCACCCCTCCACTTT.

This rearrangement joins TRBV7-9 to TRBJ2-5; D is uncertain. V was trimmed by 5 bases and J by 5 bases, leaving 9 bases between them. The CDR3 spans 12 residues. Germline CDR1 reads SEHNR; CDR2 reads FQNEAQ (reference sequence). CDR3 nucleotide sequence: TGTGCCAGCAGCCTCCAGTTGGAGACCCAGTACTTC. It is translated as CASSLQLETQYF.

On this clone itself: The sample holds other DNA sequences that translate to the same CDR3. The CDR3 is CASSPQGVDNSPLHF. CDR3 sequence (DNA): TGTGCCAGCAGCCCACAGGGGGTCGATAATTCACCCCTCCACTTT. V and J are TRBV7-9 and TRBJ1-6; 8 nucleotides agree with TRBD1. With V trimmed by 5 bases and J by 5 bases, 5 bases remained unmatched. CDR1 SEHNR and CDR2 FQNEAQ come from the germline V gene (reference sequence). The CDR3 has 15 amino acids.

The chain joins TRBV19 to TRBJ1-4; D is ambiguous. The CDR3 extends over 11 amino acids. Germline CDR1 LNHDA, CDR2 SQIVND (reference sequence). V was clipped by 6 bases and J by 5 bases, with 4 bases between them. As DNA, the CDR3 is TGTGCCAGTAGCCAGAATGAAAAACTGTTTTTT. Protein sequence: CASSQNEKLFF.

This sequence joins TRBV5-1 and TRBJ2-6, with D possibly TRBD2 on 5 matching bases. There are 15 residues in the CDR3. V was shortened by 0 bases and J by 4 bases, with 8 bases between the two germline ends. The germline CDR1 and CDR2 sequences are SGHRS and YFSETQ. CDR3: CASSLGGWGANVLTF. CDR3 coding DNA: TGCGCCAGCAGCTTGGGAGGGTGGGGGGCCAACGTCCTGACTTTC.

This sequence joins TRBV19 and TRBJ1-6, with D possibly being TRBD1 (6 bases). The germline gives CDR1 LNHDA, CDR2 SQIVND (reference sequence). Trimming took 8 bases from V and 4 from J, leaving 15 bases between them. The CDR3 sequence is 15 residues long. Here the CDR3 DNA reads TGTGCCAGTCTGAACCGGGACACGTATAATTCACCCCTCCACTTT. Translating it yields CASLNRDTYNSPLHF.

The chain links TRBV5-4 to TRBJ2-1; the match to TRBD2 covers 9 bases. Germline CDR1 reads SGHNT; CDR2 reads YYREEE (reference sequence). The CDR3 covers 16 residues. J gave up 7 bases and V 5 bases, and 13 bases lay outside the gene matches. This CDR3 is CASSQIVAGAGNEQFF. For the CDR3, the DNA is TGTGCCAGCAGTCAAATTGTAGCGGGAGCTGGTAATGAGCAGTTCTTC.

The gene calls are TRBV6-5 and TRBJ1-3; 7 bases agree with TRBD1. Trimming took 5 bases from V and 4 from J; bases not matched to a gene: 8. Germline V gene lookup returns CDR1 MNHEY and CDR2 SVGAGI. CDR3 length equals 15 residues. CDR3 sequence (DNA): TGTGCCAGCAGTACTGACAGGGTAGAAGGAAACACCATATATTTT. This codes for CASSTDRVEGNTIYF.